The TCR beta chain described here comes from a study of T-cell memory formation after mild COVID-19. Study context: Each donor largely had its own TCR clusters. Study-level findings and limits: Memory sampled before infection contained some responding clones, suggesting cross-reactive memory joined. CD8+ contracting clones occupied EMRA, while CD4+ ones occupied mainly CM and EM. Nothing showed for sure that second-wave clones peaking on day 37 were SARS-CoV-2 specific.

TCRdb recomputed calls from the 5' RACE reads with MiXCR, one row per CDR3 protein. The table lists about 420,000 distinct CDR3 sequences, around a quarter of them singletons. There are 15 residues in the CDR3. CDR1 SGHDT and CDR2 YYEEEE come from the germline V gene. Germline trimming cut 1 base from V and 0 bases from J; bases unmatched to any gene: 3. This clonotype was picked up a small number of times. The antigen remains unidentified. The sequenced sample consisted of PBMCs or a T cell subset sorted from them (not recorded which). The TCR was taken from an adult woman who had mild COVID-19 (a few samples of this study predate the infection). Cell type and time point are not known. The chain uses TRBV5-6 and TRBJ2-5; 7 positions match TRBD1. Here the CDR3 reads CASSLRGTDQETQYF. The DNA of the CDR3 is TGTGCCAGCAGCTTGAGGGGGACAGACCAAGAGACCCAGTACTTC.